The rows below give T cell receptor beta chains drawn from one sample of a study of cytomegalovirus exposure and HLA in healthy donors. Using immunoSEQ multiplex PCR, the repertoire was profiled, and TCRdb retains in-frame clones only, with some absent. The sample lists over 80,000 clones; roughly two thirds were seen once. Sequenced material: PBMCs. Receptors originate from a man aged 35 to 55 in good health and CMV-seronegative. CDR3s include the opening cysteine and the closing phenylalanine or tryptophan. The D gene is left open where the match is weak. Only part of the rows carry a size: once, few, many, or a class if the clone is expanded.

d_call,j_call,v_call,clone_size,cdr3_nt,cdr3_aa
TRBD2,TRBJ2-1,TRBV5-6,NA,TGTGCCAGCAGCTTAACTCGGACTAGCGCATACAATGAGCAGTTCTTC,CASSLTRTSAYNEQFF
TRBD1,TRBJ2-7,TRBV5-1,few,TGCGCCAGCAAGGTACAGGGGGCCACCCCCTCCTACGAGCAGTACTTC,CASKVQGATPSYEQYF
NA,TRBJ2-1,TRBV2,NA,TGTGCCAGCACTGCTGAAAGGGGCAGTGGGCAGTTCTTC,CASTAERGSGQFF
NA,TRBJ2-1,TRBV10-3,NA,TGTGCCATCAGCCTGTCCGGGGAGAATGAGCAGTTCTTC,CAISLSGENEQFF
TRBD2,TRBJ2-1,TRBV19,NA,TGTGCCAGTAGGTCTTGGCCCTACTCGGGGGGGCAGGATGAGCAGTTCTTC,CASRSWPYSGGQDEQFF
NA,TRBJ2-7,TRBV4-1,few,TGCGCCAGCAGCCAAGATGCTCATCGGCAGGCTCCCTACGAGCAGTACTTC,CASSQDAHRQAPYEQYF
TRBD1,TRBJ2-7,TRBV7-6,NA,TGTGCCAGCAGCTTAGCGGGTGCAGGGGGCGGGTACGAGCAGTACTTC,CASSLAGAGGGYEQYF
TRBD2,TRBJ2-2,TRBV27,few,TGTGCCAGCACGGTCGGGACTAGATACACCGGGGAGCTGTTTTTT,CASTVGTRYTGELFF
TRBD2,TRBJ2-3,TRBV7-8,NA,TGTGCCAGCAGCTGGCTAGCGGGGGTTAGAGATACGCAGTATTTT,CASSWLAGVRDTQYF
TRBD1,TRBJ1-2,TRBV10-3,NA,TGTGCCATCAGCGCTAATATCCGGGACAGCTATGGCTACACCTTC,CAISANIRDSYGYTF
TRBD1,TRBJ2-7,TRBV2,NA,TGTGCCAGCTCGAGGGACAGGTCCTACGAGCAGTACTTC,CASSRDRSYEQYF
NA,TRBJ1-2,TRBV6-5,NA,TGTGCCAGCAGTTACCGTGGACAACACTATGGCTACACCTTC,CASSYRGQHYGYTF
NA,TRBJ2-2,TRBV5-1,NA,TGCGCCAGCAGCCTCCTTCCGGGACTCAGTAACACCGGGGAGCTGTTTTTT,CASSLLPGLSNTGELFF
TRBD2,TRBJ2-3,TRBV27,NA,TGTGCCAGCACAACATCCGGGACTACACCTAGCACAGATACGCAGTATTTT,CASTTSGTTPSTDTQYF
TRBD1,TRBJ1-2,TRBV6-5,NA,TGTGCCAGCAGTTCCTTAGGGACAGGAGACCTCTATGGCTACACCTTC,CASSSLGTGDLYGYTF
NA,TRBJ1-2,TRBV2,NA,TGTGCCAGCAGTGAAGAGAAACGGACAGTGATCTATGGCTACACCTTC,CASSEEKRTVIYGYTF
TRBD1,TRBJ1-2,TRBV10-3,NA,TGTGCCATCAGTGAGTCTGACAGGGGGCCTGGCTACACCTTC,CAISESDRGPGYTF
NA,TRBJ1-1,TRBV15,NA,TGTGCCACCAGTACTCTCGGCGAGGGAGGTACTGAAGCTTTCTTT,CATSTLGEGGTEAFF
TRBD1,TRBJ2-2,TRBV2,NA,TGTGCCAGCGAAGGCGGGGGACAGGGGGGTCCCGGGGAGCTGTTTTTT,CASEGGGQGGPGELFF
NA,TRBJ2-1,TRBV6-5,once,TGTGCCACCAGTAGGGACTCCGCCTACAATGAGCAGTTCTTC,CATSRDSAYNEQFF
NA,TRBJ1-5,TRBV19,NA,TGTGCCAGTAGTATAATGCCCGGGGGAATGGATCAGCCCCAGCATTTT,CASSIMPGGMDQPQHF
NA,TRBJ1-2,TRBV7-2,NA,TGTGCCAGCAGCCCCACAGGAAACTATGGCTACACCTTC,CASSPTGNYGYTF
TRBD2,TRBJ2-2,TRBV4-2,NA,TGTGCCAGCAGCTTGCGGGGGGGGAGTAACACCGGGGAGCTGTTTTTT,CASSLRGGSNTGELFF
TRBD1,TRBJ1-5,TRBV19,NA,TGTGCCAGTAGTATTAGACAGGGGAATCAGCCCCAGCATTTT,CASSIRQGNQPQHF
NA,TRBJ1-2,TRBV7-9,few,TGTGCCAGCAGAATGACTGAGGTACCTCCCTATGGCTACACCTTC,CASRMTEVPPYGYTF
NA,TRBJ1-5,TRBV27,once,TGTGCCAGCAGTTTACTCTCTGCGGGTAATCAGCCCCAGCATTTT,CASSLLSAGNQPQHF
NA,TRBJ1-2,TRBV6-5,NA,TGTGCCAGCAGTCCCCGGAGAGCTAACTATGGCTACACCTTC,CASSPRRANYGYTF
NA,TRBJ2-3,TRBV13,few,TGTGCCAGCAGCCATATGGGCGGCGGGGAGGATACGCAGTATTTT,CASSHMGGGEDTQYF
TRBD2,TRBJ2-1,TRBV14,NA,TGTGCCAGTGGCCAGCGGGGGCACTACAATGAGCAGTTCTTC,CASGQRGHYNEQFF
TRBD1,TRBJ2-7,TRBV6-5,few,TGTGCCAGCAGTTACGGGACAGGGGGTTTCTACGAGCAGTACTTC,CASSYGTGGFYEQYF